This T cell receptor beta chain was profiled in a study of blood T cell repertoires in COVID-19. About the research overall: The United States, Italy and Spain supplied acute and convalescent COVID-19 samples. In each case, the material was cDNA or gDNA derived from T cells, B-cell-depleted T cells, or PBMCs.

Original processing notes: Reference gene primer amplification gave nucleated cell count estimates. Assay: immunoSEQ multiplex PCR; the TCRdb copy retains only in-frame clones and omits some. V and J calls and clone size come straight from that table; D and trimming were deduced from the DNA. This table has some 160,000 clones, more than 75% appearing once. There are 12 residues in the CDR3. Germline CDR1 and CDR2: LNHDA and SQIVND (reference sequence). The trim removed 10 bases at V and 0 bases at J, leaving 3 bases unmatched. The specimen sequenced was peripheral blood. The gene calls are TRBV19 and TRBJ2-7, with 7 bases that match TRBD1. The sequence derives from a man younger than 30 with acute or convalescent COVID-19. CDR3 sequence: CATRDSSYEQYF. The DNA of the CDR3 is TGTGCCACTAGGGACAGCTCCTACGAGCAGTACTTC.